The 27 T cell receptor beta chains listed next were all sequenced from one sample in a study of shared clonotypes between healthy human individuals. Produced via immunoSEQ multiplex PCR; TCRdb's table is partial and in-frame only. The sample includes 300,000 or so clones, 74% of them seen just once. Material for sequencing was memory CD4+ T cells sorted from blood. Subset: CD45RA-negative fraction. These TCRs come from a man aged 25 to 40 in good health.

For this clone: Other DNA sequences from this sample encode an identical CDR3 as well. The chain carries TRBV5-1 and TRBJ1-1; D gene uncertain. In germline, CDR1 is SGHRS, CDR2 YFSETQ. The CDR3 is made up of 14 amino acids. V was pared by 0 bases and J by 2 bases, with 8 bases between. CDR3 DNA sequence: TGCGCCAGCAGCTTGGTGCCAGAAAACACTGAAGCTTTCTTT. Its translation: CASSLVPENTEAFF.

Only one count was recorded for this clone. The chain has TRBV19 and TRBJ2-1, with D tentatively TRBD2 (5 bases). Trimming cost V 3 bases and J 8 bases, with 14 bases left between them. The CDR3 has 14 amino acids. Germline CDR1 reads LNHDA; CDR2 reads SQIVND (reference sequence). CDR3 loop: CASSILATAYEQFF. The DNA of the CDR3 is TGTGCCAGTAGTATTTTAGCGACGGCGTATGAGCAGTTCTTC. Variable domain in full (rest from reference TRBV19 and TRBJ2-1): DGGITQSPKYLFRKEGQNVTLSCEQNLNHDAMYWYRQDPGQGLRLIYYSQIVNDFQKGDIAEGYSVSREKKESFPLTVTSAQKNPTAFYLCASSILATAYEQFFGPGTRLTVL.

CDR3 amino acids: CASQIRQVGNEQFF. The CDR3 bases are TGTGCCAGCCAAATAAGGCAGGTTGGGAATGAGCAGTTCTTC. This sequence joins TRBV6-5 and TRBJ2-1; D not certain. The CDR3 covers 14 residues. Germline CDR1 and CDR2: MNHEY and SVGAGI. V lost 8 bases and J lost 7, with 18 bases in between.

The chain recombines TRBV19 with TRBJ1-2, with D possibly matching TRBD1 (6 bases). Germline CDR1 is LNHDA and CDR2 is SQIVND (reference sequence). This CDR3 has 15 residues. V lost 5 bases and J 6 bases, leaving 19 bases between the germline ends. CDR3 nucleotide sequence: TGTGCCAGTAGTCCAATAGCCCCCCAGGGGAATGGCTACACCTTC. This gives the protein CASSPIAPQGNGYTF.

This chain uses TRBV7-2 with TRBJ2-1; the D gene is possibly TRBD2 (6 bases). The CDR3 is 12 amino acids. V was pared by 5 bases and J by 6 bases, with 8 bases between. Looked up from germline, CDR1 is SGHTA and CDR2 is FQGNSA. CDR3 loop: CASSVGLNEQFF. The CDR3 nucleotides are TGTGCCAGCAGCGTGGGACTCAATGAGCAGTTCTTC. Full variable domain (outside the CDR3, taken from reference TRBV7-2 and TRBJ2-1): GAGVSQSPSNKVTEKGKDVELRCDPISGHTALYWYRQSLGQGLEFLIYFQGNSAPDKSGLPSDRFSAERTGGSVSTLTIQRTQQEDSAVYLCASSVGLNEQFFGPGTRLTVL.

J is TRBJ2-3 and V is TRBV6-5; no reliable D call. CDR1 is MNHEY, CDR2 SVGAGI, per germline. V gave up 2 bases and J gave up 0 bases, with 6 bases separating them. The CDR3 is 14 amino acids. The CDR3 DNA is TGTGCCAGCAGTTACGGGGTTAGCACAGATACGCAGTATTTT. Its translation: CASSYGVSTDTQYF.

The CDR3 coding sequence is TGCGCCAGCAGCCAAGATCCTAGCGGGAGGAGGAATACGCAGTATTTT. It is translated as CASSQDPSGRRNTQYF. The rearrangement links TRBV4-3 to TRBJ2-3; TRBD2 matches 11 bases. Germline V gene sequence: CDR1 LGHNA, CDR2 YSLEER. The CDR3 is 16 residues long. The J segment lost 7 bases and the V segment lost 0 bases, leaving 6 bases of the junction unmatched.

The V call is TRBV5-6, the J call TRBJ2-6; TRBD2 is a possible D gene (7 bases). Germline V gene data show CDR1 as SGHDT and CDR2 as YYEEEE. The V end lost 3 bases, the J end lost 0 bases, and 13 bases lay between the germline ends. The length of the CDR3 is 17 residues. CDR3 amino acids: CASSSRGAHSGANVLTF. The CDR3 DNA reads TGTGCCAGCAGCTCCCGGGGGGCCCACTCTGGGGCCAACGTCCTGACTTTC.

The chain employs TRBV7-9 and TRBJ2-7; 9 positions agree with TRBD2. This CDR3 is built from 13 residues. Germline values: CDR1 SEHNR, CDR2 FQNEAQ (reference sequence). Losses at the gene ends were 3 bases for V and 9 bases for J; bases not matched to a gene: 6. The DNA of the CDR3 is TGTGCCAGCAGCTTTTTGCGGGAGGGGGTGCAGTACTTC. It codes for CASSFLREGVQYF.

The chain links TRBV25-1 to TRBJ1-5, with D hard to call. Trimming pared 2 bases from V and 4 bases from J, leaving 6 bases between. The CDR3 sequence is 13 residues long. CDR1 is MGHDK and CDR2 is SYGVNS in the germline V gene. This chain's CDR3 is CASSEVGNQPQHF. The CDR3 coding sequence is TGTGCCAGCAGTGAAGTCGGGAATCAGCCCCAGCATTTT.

The V call is TRBV18, the J call TRBJ1-4; D unresolved. This CDR3 spans 13 amino acids. CDR1 and CDR2 (germline): KGHSH, LQKENI. Trimming removed 2 bases at V and 3 bases at J, with 4 bases between. CDR3 region: CASSPLANEKLFF. The DNA for the CDR3 is TGTGCCAGCTCACCATTGGCTAATGAAAAACTGTTTTTT.

V usage is TRBV19 and J usage is TRBJ1-5; no clear D. CDR1 and CDR2 (germline): LNHDA, SQIVND (reference sequence). V was pared by 8 bases and J by 2 bases, with 16 bases between. CDR3 size: 15 residues. CDR3 amino acids: CASSALTVGNQPQHF. In DNA form, the CDR3 reads TGTGCCAGTTCTGCACTTACTGTTGGCAATCAGCCCCAGCATTTT. Supplemented by reference TRBV19 and TRBJ1-5, the full variable domain reads DGGITQSPKYLFRKEGQNVTLSCEQNLNHDAMYWYRQDPGQGLRLIYYSQIVNDFQKGDIAEGYSVSREKKESFPLTVTSAQKNPTAFYLCASSALTVGNQPQHFGDGTRLSIL.

The V and J genes are TRBV19 and TRBJ2-5; D ambiguous. The CDR3 extends over 14 amino acids. Germline CDR1 LNHDA, CDR2 SQIVND (reference sequence). Trimming stripped 1 base from V and 5 bases from J, with 11 bases between. This chain's CDR3 is CASSIVHLTETQYF. DNA for the CDR3: TGTGCCAGTAGTATAGTACACTTGACCGAGACCCAGTACTTC. The full variable domain, its missing parts supplied by reference TRBV19 and TRBJ2-5, is DGGITQSPKYLFRKEGQNVTLSCEQNLNHDAMYWYRQDPGQGLRLIYYSQIVNDFQKGDIAEGYSVSREKKESFPLTVTSAQKNPTAFYLCASSIVHLTETQYFGPGTRLLVL.

The chain combines TRBV11-2 with TRBJ2-5; weak D call: TRBD2 (5 bases). The V end was cut by 1 base, the J end by 0 bases, with 9 bases between. The CDR3 has 15 amino acids. Germline CDR1 reads SGHAT; CDR2 reads FQNNGV. Written as DNA, the CDR3 is TGTGCCAGCAGCTTAGGGCCGGGGTACCAAGAGACCCAGTACTTC. Translation gives CASSLGPGYQETQYF.

This clone has just one count. This chain joins TRBV10-2 and TRBJ1-5; TRBD1 might be the D (6 bases). The CDR3 totals 15 residues. V gave up 3 bases and J gave up 4 bases, with 13 bases separating them. Germline values: CDR1 WSHSY, CDR2 SAAADI. The CDR3 nucleotides are TGCGCCAGCAGTGACAGCGGGGGCCAGAATCAGCCCCAGCATTTT. Residues: CASSDSGGQNQPQHF.

The V and J genes are TRBV10-3 and TRBJ2-7; D not certain. The CDR3 runs 12 residues. The ends were cut back, 8 bases at V and 7 bases at J, with 15 bases in the middle. The V gene's germline CDR1 is ENHRY and CDR2 SYGVKD. CDR3 nucleotides: TGTGCCATCGGGTCCCCCATGGGGGAGCAGTACTTC. As protein: CAIGSPMGEQYF.

The rearrangement joins TRBV10-2 to TRBJ2-3; 9 bases map to TRBD2. The junction had 9 bases not matched to a gene; V was cut back by 0 bases and J by 2 bases. CDR3 size: 18 residues. Germline CDR1 is WSHSY and CDR2 is SAAADI. CDR3 bases: TGCGCCAGCAGTGAGTCGAACGCCCTAGCGGGGTCCACAGATACGCAGTATTTT. Amino acids: CASSESNALAGSTDTQYF.

The chain carries TRBV6-6 and TRBJ1-2; 7 positions match TRBD1. V lost 2 bases and J lost 4; bases outside the gene matches: 1. Germline CDR1 is MNHNY and CDR2 is SVGAGI (reference sequence). There are 13 residues in the CDR3. DNA of the CDR3: TGTGCCAGCAGTTACGCAGGGGGCTATGGCTACACCTTC. This encodes CASSYAGGYGYTF.

The chain is built from TRBV7-6 and TRBJ2-3; D might be TRBD2 (5 bases). The length of the CDR3 is 14 residues. The V and J ends lost 5 bases and 10 bases respectively, with 19 bases between them. In germline, CDR1 is SGHVS, CDR2 FNYEAQ. This chain's CDR3 is CASSRGGRVRAQYF. Here the CDR3 DNA reads TGTGCCAGCAGCCGTGGCGGGCGGGTGAGGGCGCAGTATTTT.

This clone was picked up many times. The chain carries TRBV7-2 and TRBJ1-2, with D uncertain. CDR1 SGHTA and CDR2 FQGNSA come from the germline V gene. The CDR3 has 13 amino acids. Trimming cost V 1 base and J 4 bases, with 7 bases left between them. CDR3 DNA: TGTGCCAGCAGCTTAGAACCGGCCTATGGCTACACCTTC. Amino acids: CASSLEPAYGYTF.

This chain joins TRBV29-1 and TRBJ2-7, with D perhaps matching TRBD2 (6 bases). Germline V gene lookup returns CDR1 SQVTM and CDR2 ANQGSEA. V was cut by 4 bases and J by 6 bases, with 13 bases left in between. This CDR3 region has 12 residues. The DNA for the CDR3 is TGCAGCGTTGGTTCCGGGAGCATCGAGCAGTACTTC. It yields the protein CSVGSGSIEQYF.

The chain uses TRBV5-5 and TRBJ2-3; D might be TRBD1 (5 bases). From germline, CDR1 is SGHKS and CDR2 YYEKEE (reference sequence). This CDR3 region has 13 residues. V was cut by 2 bases and J by 6 bases, with 10 bases left in between. The CDR3 loop is CASSLGAMDTQYF. The CDR3 DNA follows: TGTGCCAGCAGCTTAGGGGCGATGGATACGCAGTATTTT.

The gene calls are TRBV7-2 and TRBJ2-6; D is ambiguous. Germline-derived CDR1 and CDR2 are SGHTA and FQGNSA. This CDR3 spans 15 amino acids. V gave up 3 bases and J gave up 1 base, with 7 bases separating them. CDR3 nucleotides: TGTGCCAGCAGCTTCTTCGGGTCTGGGGCCAACGTCCTGACTTTC. Translating gives CASSFFGSGANVLTF.

This clone was detected a few times. This chain links TRBV29-1 with TRBJ1-3; the D is unclear. With 2 bases removed from V and 4 bases from J, the gap between germline ends came to 9 bases. CDR3 length: 13 residues. CDR1 is SQVTM, CDR2 ANQGSEA, per germline. CDR3 sequence (DNA): TGCAGCGTTGAAAGCGGGAGCGGAAACACCATATATTTT. Protein sequence: CSVESGSGNTIYF.

Concerning this clone: A much larger clone lies one base from this, so it may be a read error. The chain links TRBV2 to TRBJ1-1; maybe TRBD1 (5 bases). Looked up from germline, CDR1 is SNHLY and CDR2 is FYNNEI. This CDR3 comprises 12 residues. Trimming took off 6 bases at V and 4 bases at J, with 9 bases between the two ends. For the CDR3, the DNA is TGTGCCAGCAGCAGGGTCACCACTGAAGCTTTCTTT. The encoded protein is CASSRVTTEAFF.

This clone showed up just once. The J gene is TRBJ1-5, the V gene TRBV28; TRBD1 is a possible D gene (6 bases). V dropped 3 bases and J dropped 0 bases, with 21 bases sitting between them. Germline lookup yields CDR1 MDHEN and CDR2 SYDVKM. The CDR3 has 19 amino acids. The CDR3 protein is CASSLSASGTFYSNQPQHF. The CDR3 DNA follows: TGTGCCAGCAGTTTGAGTGCCAGCGGGACATTTTATAGCAATCAGCCCCAGCATTTT.

The V and J genes are TRBV21-1 and TRBJ2-7; the D call in the table, TRBD2, was not verified against the DNA. TRBV21-1 is flagged as a pseudogene. This CDR3 comprises 16 residues. CDR3 sequence reads: CASRSESREGPYEQYF. In DNA form, the CDR3 reads TGTGCCAGCAGATCCGAGAGTAGAGAGGGCCCCTACGAGCAGTACTTC.